This T cell receptor (beta chain) was recovered during a study of blood T cells in healthy people across ages. The use of a sample-barcoded 5' primer and a J-beta primer mix characterized a second PCR of about 7 to 12 cycles. Using its own MiXCR run on the 5' RACE reads, TCRdb lists one record per CDR3 protein. The data show around 520,000 distinct CDR3 sequences, roughly a quarter seen once. Germline V lookup: CDR1 MNHNY, CDR2 SVGAGI (reference sequence). This CDR3 spans 16 amino acids. The sample also formed part of further work on T cells of mothers and their children. That work adds: Study donors consisted of three healthy Caucasian mothers and their six children. Over 9.5 million reads per mother and some 2.9 million per child were obtained. Related mother-child pairs shared slightly more overlap than unrelated pairs, but the difference was non-significant.

Sequencing used blood. The gene calls are TRBV6-6 and TRBJ2-5; 8 bases are shared with TRBD1. TRBJ2-7 matches the DNA end more closely, so the J call is doubtful. This receptor was obtained from a boy aged 2 to 10 in good health. The CDR3 is CASSYARAGGFDEQYF. As DNA, the CDR3 is TGTGCCAGCAGTTACGCCCGGGCAGGGGGCTTCGACGAGCAGTACTTC.